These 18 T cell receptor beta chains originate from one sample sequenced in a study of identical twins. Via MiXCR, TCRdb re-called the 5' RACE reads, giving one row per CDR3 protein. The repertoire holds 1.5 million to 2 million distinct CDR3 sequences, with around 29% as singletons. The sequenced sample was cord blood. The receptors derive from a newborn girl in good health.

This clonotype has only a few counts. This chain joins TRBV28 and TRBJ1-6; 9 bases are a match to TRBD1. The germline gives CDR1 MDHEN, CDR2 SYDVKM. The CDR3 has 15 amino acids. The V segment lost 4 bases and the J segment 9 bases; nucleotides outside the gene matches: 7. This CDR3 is CASSSPGQGGSPLHF. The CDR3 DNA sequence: TGTGCCAGCAGTTCCCCGGGACAGGGTGGTTCACCCCTCCACTTT.

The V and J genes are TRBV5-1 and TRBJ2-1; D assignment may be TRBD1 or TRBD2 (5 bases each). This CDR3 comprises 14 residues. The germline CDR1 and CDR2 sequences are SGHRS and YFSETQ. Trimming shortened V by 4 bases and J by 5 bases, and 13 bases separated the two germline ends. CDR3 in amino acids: CASSGASRNNEQFF. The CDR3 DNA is TGCGCCAGCAGCGGGGCTAGCCGCAACAATGAGCAGTTCTTC.

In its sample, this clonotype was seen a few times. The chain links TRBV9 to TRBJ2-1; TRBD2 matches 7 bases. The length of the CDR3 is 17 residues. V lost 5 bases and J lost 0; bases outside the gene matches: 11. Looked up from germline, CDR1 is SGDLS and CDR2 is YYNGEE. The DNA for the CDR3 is TGTGCCAGCAGTCGTACGGGAGGCCTTAGCTCCTACAATGAGCAGTTCTTC. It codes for CASSRTGGLSSYNEQFF.

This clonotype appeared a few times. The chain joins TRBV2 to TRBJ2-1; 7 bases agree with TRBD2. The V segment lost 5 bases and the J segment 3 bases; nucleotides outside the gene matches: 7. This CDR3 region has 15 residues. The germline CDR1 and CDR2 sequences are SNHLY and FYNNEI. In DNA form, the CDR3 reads TGTGCCAGCAGTCCGTTTGGACTAGTCTACAATGAGCAGTTCTTC. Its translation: CASSPFGLVYNEQFF.

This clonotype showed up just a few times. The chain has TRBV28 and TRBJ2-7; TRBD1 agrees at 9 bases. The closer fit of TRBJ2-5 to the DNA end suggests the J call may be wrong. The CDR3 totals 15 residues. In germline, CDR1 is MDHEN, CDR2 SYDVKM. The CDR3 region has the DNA TGTGCCAGCAGTTTGGAGTCGACAGGGGGTGGGACCCAGTACTTC. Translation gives CASSLESTGGGTQYF.

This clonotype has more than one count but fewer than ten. The DNA for the CDR3 is TGTGCCAGCAGGTGGGGCGACTATGGCTACACCTTC. This sequence encodes CASRWGDYGYTF. The chain combines TRBV7-9 with TRBJ1-2; maybe TRBD1 (5 bases). With 6 bases removed from V and 3 bases from J, the gap between germline ends came to 8 bases. The CDR3 is 12 amino acids. Germline CDR1 and CDR2: SEHNR and FQNEAQ (reference sequence).

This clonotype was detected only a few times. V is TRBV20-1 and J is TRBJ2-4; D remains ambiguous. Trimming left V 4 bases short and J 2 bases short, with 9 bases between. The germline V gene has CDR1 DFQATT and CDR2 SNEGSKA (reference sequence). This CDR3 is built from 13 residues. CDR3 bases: TGCAGTGCTACGAGAGATACCAAAAACATTCAGTACTTC. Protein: CSATRDTKNIQYF.

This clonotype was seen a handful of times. CDR3 in amino acids: CSSTGAATNEKLFF. The CDR3 DNA reads TGCAGTTCCACAGGGGCTGCTACTAATGAAAAACTGTTTTTT. This chain joins TRBV20-1 and TRBJ1-4; 7 nucleotides match TRBD1. V was clipped by 8 bases and J by 2 bases; unmatched bases: 8. The CDR3 runs 14 residues. From germline, CDR1 is DFQATT and CDR2 SNEGSKA (reference sequence).

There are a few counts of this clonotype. CDR3 coding DNA: TGTGCCAGCAGTAAAATAGCGGGGGGTCCCTTCTACGAGCAGTACTTC. As protein: CASSKIAGGPFYEQYF. The V call is TRBV6-1, the J call TRBJ2-7; 10 bases fit TRBD2. The trim removed 5 bases at V and 3 bases at J, leaving 10 bases unmatched. Germline CDR1 and CDR2: MNHNS and SASEGT. The CDR3 is made up of 16 amino acids.

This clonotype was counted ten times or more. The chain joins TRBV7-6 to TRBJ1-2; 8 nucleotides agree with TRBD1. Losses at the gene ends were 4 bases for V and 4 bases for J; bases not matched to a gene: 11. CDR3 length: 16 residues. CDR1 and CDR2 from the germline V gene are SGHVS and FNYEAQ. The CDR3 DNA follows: TGTGCCAGCAGCTCTTATCTCAGGGGGCAGGCCTATGGCTACACCTTC. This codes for CASSSYLRGQAYGYTF.

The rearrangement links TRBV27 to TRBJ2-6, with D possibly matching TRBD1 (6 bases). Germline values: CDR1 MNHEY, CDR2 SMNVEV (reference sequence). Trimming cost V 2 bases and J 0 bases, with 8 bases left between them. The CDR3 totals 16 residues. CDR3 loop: CASSLRQVSGANVLTF. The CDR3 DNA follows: TGTGCCAGCAGTTTAAGACAGGTCTCTGGGGCCAACGTCCTGACTTTC.

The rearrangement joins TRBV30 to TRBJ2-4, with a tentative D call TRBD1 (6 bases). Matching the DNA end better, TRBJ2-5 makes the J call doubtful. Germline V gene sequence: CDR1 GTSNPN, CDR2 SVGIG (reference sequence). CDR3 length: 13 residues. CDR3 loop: CAWRMTGGETQYF. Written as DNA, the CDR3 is TGTGCCTGGAGGATGACAGGCGGGGAGACCCAGTACTTC.

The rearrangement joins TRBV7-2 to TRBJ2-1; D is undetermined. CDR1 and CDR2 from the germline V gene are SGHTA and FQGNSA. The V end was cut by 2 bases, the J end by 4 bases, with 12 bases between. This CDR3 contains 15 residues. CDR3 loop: CASSLTNGLYNEQFF. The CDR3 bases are TGTGCCAGCAGCTTAACTAATGGGCTATACAATGAGCAGTTCTTC.

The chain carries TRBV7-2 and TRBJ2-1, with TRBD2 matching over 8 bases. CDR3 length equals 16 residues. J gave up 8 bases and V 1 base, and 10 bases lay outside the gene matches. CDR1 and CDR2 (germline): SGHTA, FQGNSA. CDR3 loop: CASSLVARGGLDEQFF. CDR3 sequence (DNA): TGTGCCAGCAGCTTAGTCGCTCGGGGGGGTCTCGATGAGCAGTTCTTC.

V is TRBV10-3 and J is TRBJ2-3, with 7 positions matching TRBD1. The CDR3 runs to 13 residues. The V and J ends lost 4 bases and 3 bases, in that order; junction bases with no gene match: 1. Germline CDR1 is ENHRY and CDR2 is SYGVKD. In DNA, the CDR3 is TGTGCCATCAGTGGGGGACAGACAGATACGCAGTATTTT. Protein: CAISGGQTDTQYF.

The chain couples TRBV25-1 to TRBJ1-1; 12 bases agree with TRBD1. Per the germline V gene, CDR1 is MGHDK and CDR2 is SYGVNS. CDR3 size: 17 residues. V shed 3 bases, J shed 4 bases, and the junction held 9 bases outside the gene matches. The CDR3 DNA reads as TGTGCCAGCAGTGACACCGTGGGACAGGGGGCGGGCACTGAAGCTTTCTTT. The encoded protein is CASSDTVGQGAGTEAFF.

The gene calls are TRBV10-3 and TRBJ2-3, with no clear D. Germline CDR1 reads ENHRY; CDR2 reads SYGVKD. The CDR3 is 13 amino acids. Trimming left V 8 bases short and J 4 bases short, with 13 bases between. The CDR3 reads CAIGTSHADTQYF. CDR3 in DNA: TGTGCCATCGGAACTTCACACGCAGATACGCAGTATTTT.

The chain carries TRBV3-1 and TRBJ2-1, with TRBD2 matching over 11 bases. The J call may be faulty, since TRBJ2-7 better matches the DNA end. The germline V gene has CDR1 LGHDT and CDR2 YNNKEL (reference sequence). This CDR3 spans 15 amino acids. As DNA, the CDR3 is TGTGCCAGCAGGCGCGGGACTAGCGGCTACAATGAGCAGTACTTC. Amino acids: CASRRGTSGYNEQYF.